Shown below are 19 T cell receptor beta chains from a single sample sequenced in a study of early T cells in non-severe SARS-CoV-2 infection. One entry per CDR3 protein results from TCRdb running MiXCR on the 5' RACE reads. The sample consists of 24,000 or so distinct CDR3 sequences, 4.2% of them appearing once. The sequenced sample consisted of whole blood. The source of these receptors is an adult who was a healthcare worker with PCR-confirmed SARS-CoV-2 infection or an uninfected control (not recorded which).

This clonotype was found a few times. This chain uses TRBV29-1 with TRBJ1-4, with D maybe TRBD1 (5 bases). This CDR3 spans 12 amino acids. V gave up 6 bases and J gave up 5 bases, with 10 bases separating them. CDR1 and CDR2 (germline): SQVTM, ANQGSEA. The CDR3 DNA reads as TGCAGCGTGGGCACAGGCAATGAAAAACTGTTTTTT. Its protein product is CSVGTGNEKLFF.

The chain couples TRBV20-1 to TRBJ2-3; the D is unclear. The CDR3 contains 15 residues. The germline CDR1 and CDR2 sequences are DFQATT and SNEGSKA (reference sequence). Trimming removed 0 bases from V and 4 bases from J, with 14 bases in between. CDR3 sequence (DNA): TGCAGTGCTAGAGATGGGATAATGCTCGCAGATACGCAGTATTTT. It specifies CSARDGIMLADTQYF.

At least ten counts were recorded for this clonotype. The rearrangement links TRBV7-2 to TRBJ1-1; D not resolved. The germline V and J ends were trimmed by 0 bases and 1 base, with 6 bases remaining between them. CDR3 length: 14 residues. The germline gives CDR1 SGHTA, CDR2 FQGNSA. The CDR3 sequence: CASSLAQRNTEAFF. In DNA form, the CDR3 reads TGTGCCAGCAGCTTAGCCCAAAGGAACACTGAAGCTTTCTTT.

This clonotype was counted many times. The genes are TRBV7-6 and TRBJ1-3; TRBD1 might be the D (5 bases). V was clipped by 1 base and J by 0 bases, with 10 bases between them. Germline loops: CDR1 SGHVS, CDR2 FNYEAQ. This CDR3 comprises 16 residues. The CDR3 loop reads CASSLGQPRSGNTIYF. CDR3 DNA: TGTGCCAGCAGCTTAGGACAGCCCCGCTCTGGAAACACCATATATTTT.

This clonotype has ten or more counts. This chain links TRBV19 with TRBJ1-2; no reliable D call. The CDR3 totals 15 residues. CDR1 LNHDA and CDR2 SQIVND come from the germline V gene (reference sequence). The V end was cut by 2 bases, the J end by 8 bases, with 18 bases between. CDR3 sequence reads: CASSIPTWTHSGYTF. CDR3 nucleotides: TGTGCCAGTAGTATACCCACTTGGACCCACTCCGGCTACACCTTC.

This clonotype was detected many times. This chain links TRBV2 with TRBJ2-1, with D perhaps matching TRBD2 (5 bases). The V gene's germline CDR1 is SNHLY and CDR2 FYNNEI. This CDR3 spans 18 amino acids. The V and J ends lost 0 bases and 2 bases respectively, with 17 bases between them. CDR3 nucleotides: TGTGCCAGCAGTGAAGCGCTTGGGCTAGCCCGCCCCTACAATGAGCAGTTCTTC. Encoded protein: CASSEALGLARPYNEQFF.

This clonotype was seen many times. The rearrangement joins TRBV6-5 to TRBJ2-3; D is ambiguous. V lost 5 bases to trimming and J lost 5 bases, with 11 bases between them. The CDR3 runs to 13 residues. The germline CDR1 and CDR2 sequences are MNHEY and SVGAGI. CDR3 residues: CASSILRGDTQYF. In DNA form, the CDR3 reads TGTGCCAGCAGTATCCTAAGAGGAGATACGCAGTATTTT.

This clonotype showed up many times. The chain carries TRBV20-1 and TRBJ1-1; D possibly corresponds to TRBD1 (5 bases). The germline V gene has CDR1 DFQATT and CDR2 SNEGSKA (reference sequence). The CDR3 has 15 amino acids. The V and J ends lost 5 bases and 2 bases respectively, with 18 bases between them. Here the CDR3 reads CSAAPWDLGNTEAFF. The CDR3 nucleotides are TGCAGTGCTGCGCCTTGGGACTTAGGAAACACTGAAGCTTTCTTT.

The sample holds many counts of this clonotype. CDR3 nucleotide sequence: TGTGCCAGCAGCTTAGGCCCTCGGAACAGACTCATAAGCAATCAGCCCCAGCATTTT. It codes for CASSLGPRNRLISNQPQHF. V usage is TRBV11-2 and J usage is TRBJ1-5, with D hard to call. V dropped 1 base and J dropped 1 base, with 20 bases sitting between them. Germline V CDR1 and CDR2: SGHAT, FQNNGV. The CDR3 length is 19 residues.

This clonotype was observed at least ten times. This chain uses TRBV7-9 with TRBJ2-1; TRBD2 aligns across 12 bases. This CDR3 is 24 amino acids long. V lost 5 bases, J lost 0 bases, and 26 bases stayed unmatched. The germline V gene has CDR1 SEHNR and CDR2 FQNEAQ (reference sequence). The CDR3 DNA sequence: TGTGCCAGCAGCCTCCAGGAGGGTAAGAGGACTAGCGGGACCCTCCTCAGCTCCTACAATGAGCAGTTCTTC. It translates to CASSLQEGKRTSGTLLSSYNEQFF.

This clonotype was counted many times. The CDR3 reads CASSLLDRDSNQPQHF. The DNA of the CDR3 is TGCGCCAGCAGCCTGCTGGACAGGGATAGCAATCAGCCCCAGCATTTT. The rearrangement uses TRBV5-1 and TRBJ1-5, with TRBD1 matching over 8 bases. The CDR3 runs 16 residues. The V and J ends lost 4 bases and 0 bases, in that order; junction bases with no gene match: 6. CDR1 and CDR2 (germline): SGHRS, YFSETQ.

This clonotype showed up just a few times. The chain recombines TRBV20-1 with TRBJ1-2; D possibly corresponds to TRBD1 (5 bases). The V gene's germline CDR1 is DFQATT and CDR2 SNEGSKA (reference sequence). V shed 5 bases and J shed 7 bases, with 14 bases lying between them. The length of the CDR3 is 12 residues. CDR3 coding DNA: TGCAGTGCTCGCCCGGGGCCGGGTGGCTACACCTTC. Protein: CSARPGPGGYTF.

This clonotype was detected ten times or more. The chain couples TRBV7-2 to TRBJ2-3; 8 nucleotides align to TRBD1. With V trimmed by 2 bases and J by 1 base, 5 bases remained unmatched. The CDR3 has 16 residues. CDR1 SGHTA and CDR2 FQGNSA come from the germline V gene. The CDR3 DNA is TGTGCCAGCAGCTTACAGGGGGCGCGGGGCACAGATACGCAGTATTTT. It yields the protein CASSLQGARGTDTQYF.

With regard to this clonotype: This could be a read error, since a much larger clone is one nucleotide away. This chain uses TRBV3-1 with TRBJ2-1; 7 positions match TRBD2. Germline CDR1 is LGHDT and CDR2 is YNNKEL (reference sequence). This CDR3 has 14 residues. CDR3 nucleotide sequence: TGTGCCAGCACCCGGGACTACTCCTACTATGAGCAGTTCTTC. Protein sequence: CASTRDYSYYEQFF.

The genes are TRBV10-1 and TRBJ2-7; D possibly corresponds to TRBD1 (6 bases). Between the trimmed V and J ends, which lost 7 bases and 4 bases, there was a span of 17 bases. Per germline, CDR1 WNHNN and CDR2 SYGVQD (reference sequence). The CDR3 loop spans 14 amino acids. For the CDR3, the DNA is TGCGCCAGCACTATCGGCAGGGGAACTTACGAGCAGTACTTC. This gives the protein CASTIGRGTYEQYF.

This clonotype was counted ten times or more. This chain connects TRBV4-2 to TRBJ2-5; 7 nucleotides agree with TRBD2. Germline V CDR1 and CDR2: LGHNA, YNFKEQ. After removal of 1 base from V and 5 bases from J, the junction contained 4 bases not matched to a gene. There are 14 residues in the CDR3. In DNA form, the CDR3 reads TGTGCCAGCAGCCAAGGGGGGGGTTCGGAGACCCAGTACTTC. It yields the protein CASSQGGGSETQYF.

The chain employs TRBV7-9 and TRBJ2-1, with a weak D call TRBD1 (5 bases). CDR1 is SEHNR, CDR2 FQNEAQ, per germline (reference sequence). With 11 bases removed from V and 0 bases from J, the gap between germline ends came to 14 bases. The CDR3 contains 14 residues. CDR3 nucleotide sequence: TGTGCCGTTCCCGGGCAGGGCTCCTACAATGAGCAGTTCTTC. It translates to CAVPGQGSYNEQFF.

This clonotype is labeled medium-sized. This chain uses TRBV28 with TRBJ2-2, with D tentatively TRBD2 (5 bases). The CDR3 sequence is 15 residues long. CDR1 is MDHEN, CDR2 SYDVKM, per germline. The ends were cut back, 3 bases at V and 0 bases at J, with 8 bases in the middle. Here the CDR3 DNA reads TGTGCCAGCAGTTTCGGGAACCCGAACACCGGGGAGCTGTTTTTT. Its translation is CASSFGNPNTGELFF. Full variable domain (rest looked up from reference TRBV28 and TRBJ2-2): DVKVTQSSRYLVKRTGEKVFLECVQDMDHENMFWYRQDPGLGLRLIYFSYDVKMKEKGDIPEGYSVSREKKERFSLILESASTNQTSMYLCASSFGNPNTGELFFGEGSRLTVL.

As to this clonotype: A read error may explain this, as a much larger clone is one base away. This chain connects TRBV7-3 to TRBJ2-2; D call uncertain. CDR1 and CDR2 (germline): SGHTA, FQGTGA. The CDR3 is made up of 12 amino acids. Trimming stripped 9 bases from V and 2 bases from J, with 7 bases between. The CDR3 reads CARRLNTGELFF. In DNA form, the CDR3 reads TGTGCCAGAAGACTTAACACCGGGGAGCTGTTTTTT.